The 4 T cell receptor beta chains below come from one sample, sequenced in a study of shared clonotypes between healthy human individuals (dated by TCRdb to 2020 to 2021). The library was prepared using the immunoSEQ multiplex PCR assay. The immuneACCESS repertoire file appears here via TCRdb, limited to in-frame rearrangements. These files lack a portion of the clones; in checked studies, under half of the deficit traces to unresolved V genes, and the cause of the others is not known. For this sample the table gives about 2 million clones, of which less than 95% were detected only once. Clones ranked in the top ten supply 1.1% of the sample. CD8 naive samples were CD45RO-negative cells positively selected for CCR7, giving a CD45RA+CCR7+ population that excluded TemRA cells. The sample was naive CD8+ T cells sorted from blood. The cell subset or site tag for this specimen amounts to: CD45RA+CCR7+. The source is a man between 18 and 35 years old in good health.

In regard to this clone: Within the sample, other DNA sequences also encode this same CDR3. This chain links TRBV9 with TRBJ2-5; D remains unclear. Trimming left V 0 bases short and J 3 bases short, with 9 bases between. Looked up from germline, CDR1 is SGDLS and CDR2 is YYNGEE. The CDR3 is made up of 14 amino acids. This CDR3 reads CASSVGELEETQYF. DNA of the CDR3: TGTGCCAGCAGCGTAGGCGAACTGGAAGAGACCCAGTACTTC.

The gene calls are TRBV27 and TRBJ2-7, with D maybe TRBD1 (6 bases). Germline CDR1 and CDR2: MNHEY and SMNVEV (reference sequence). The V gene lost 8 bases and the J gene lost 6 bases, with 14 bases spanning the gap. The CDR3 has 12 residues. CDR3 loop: CASRTGISEQYF. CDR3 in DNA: TGTGCCAGCCGTACAGGGATCAGCGAGCAGTACTTC.

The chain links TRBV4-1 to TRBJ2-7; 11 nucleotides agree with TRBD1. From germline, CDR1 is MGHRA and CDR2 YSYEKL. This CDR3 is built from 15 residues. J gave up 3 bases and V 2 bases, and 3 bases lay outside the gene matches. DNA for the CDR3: TGCGCCAGCAGCCAACGGACAGGGGGCCTCTACGAGCAGTACTTC. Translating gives CASSQRTGGLYEQYF.

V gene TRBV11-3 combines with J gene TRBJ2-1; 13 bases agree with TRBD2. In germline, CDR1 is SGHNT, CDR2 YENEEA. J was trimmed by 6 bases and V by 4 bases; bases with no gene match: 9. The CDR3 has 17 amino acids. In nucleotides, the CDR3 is TGTGCCAGCAGCTCAAGCATACTAGCGGGGGGGAGCAATGAGCAGTTCTTC. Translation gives CASSSSILAGGSNEQFF.